What follows describes a single TCR beta chain. Its antigen is unknown. Base qualities are missing; no much larger clone stands one base away. This record comes from a study of blood T cell repertoires in COVID-19 (dated by TCRdb to the early 2020s). About the full investigation: Samples from collaborators originated in the United States, Italy and Spain and spanned both the acute and convalescent phases of COVID-19. The prospective study material was composed of cDNA or gDNA derived from T cells, B-cell-depleted T cells, or PBMCs. Deeply sampled blood TCRbeta repertoires from subjects exposed to, actively infected with, or recovered from COVID-19 were included in the dataset. The repertoires were released in a freely available public database intended as a resource for research on the immune response to SARS-CoV-2. Samples came from the ongoing ImmuneRACE study (first 160 participants) plus 1,254 subjects from 6 global collaborators. The sample metadata nearly always contained a de-identified subject ID, COVID-19 status, age in years and sex. Where available, HLA class I and class II types were obtained from metadata supplied by the sample provider rather than from assay-based typing.

Whole blood was collected in K2EDTA tubes by collaborating institutions according to the institutions' own protocols. Collaborator samples were shipped for TCRbeta analysis as frozen whole blood, isolated PBMCs, or DNA extracted from either sample type. Overall study results and their limits: The quantity of clinical and demographic metadata differed by source and by participant and was supplied without curation.

TCRbeta CDR3 regions were amplified from genomic DNA using the immunoSEQ Assay, a bias-controlled multiplex PCR. Per the original workflow: Within the assay, amplification of reference gene primers was used to estimate how many nucleated cells each sample contained. To quantify the absolute abundance of each unique TCRbeta CDR3 rearrangement, sequence reads were collapsed and filtered. For each sample, productive Simpson clonality was calculated by taking the square root of Simpson's diversity index across productive rearrangements. As stored in TCRdb, this immuneACCESS dataset retains in-frame rearrangements with V and J assigned. A fraction of the clones does not appear; measured against another copy, unresolved V genes explain less than half of the discrepancy, and the remainder lacks a known reason. V and J calls plus clone size are reproduced from that table; the DNA served to infer D and trimming. Recorded for this sample are roughly 670,000 clones; approximately 90% of them occurred a single time. Around 0.3% of the sample is taken by the ten largest.

V and J are truncated by 4 bases and 1 base respectively, leaving an intervening sequence of 13 bases. The CDR3 holds 15 amino acids from the cysteine to the phenylalanine. The kept DNA is CDR3 alone, 45 bases in frame from the first base. Taken from the germline V gene, the CDR1 and CDR2 loops are LGHNA and YNFKEQ. The rearrangement joined TRBV4-2 to TRBJ1-1; matching of 5 bases hints at TRBD1 as the D gene. The sample consisted of peripheral blood. The TCR was taken from a woman younger than 30 with acute or convalescent COVID-19. Here the CDR3 is given as CASSLTLGENTEAFF. The nucleotides read TGTGCCAGCAGCCTTACTTTAGGGGAGAACACTGAAGCTTTCTTT.